The 12 T cell receptor beta chains reported below all come from one sample, sequenced in a study of blood T cells in healthy people across ages. It was with a sample-barcoded 5' primer and a J-beta primer mix that a second PCR of roughly 7 to 12 cycles was run. In TCRdb, the 5' RACE reads were re-called with MiXCR into one record per CDR3 protein. The data contain roughly 1.7 million distinct CDR3 sequences, roughly a third of them seen just once; the ten biggest clones take up about 11%. The sequenced sample was blood. The receptors were gathered from a woman between 25 and 40 years old in good health.

This clonotype was recorded a few times. This chain connects TRBV3-1 to TRBJ2-7; no clear D gene. CDR3 size: 15 residues. V shed 0 bases and J shed 2 bases, with 11 bases lying between them. Germline CDR1 LGHDT, CDR2 YNNKEL (reference sequence). As DNA, the CDR3 is TGTGCCAGCAGCCAAGATGGGAACCGTCCCTACGAGCAGTACTTC. Its translation is CASSQDGNRPYEQYF.

V and J are TRBV7-3 and TRBJ2-3; 10 bases fit TRBD2. V shed 1 base, J shed 4 bases, and the junction held 8 bases outside the gene matches. This CDR3 has 17 amino acids. The germline CDR1 and CDR2 sequences are SGHTA and FQGTGA. Here the CDR3 reads CASSLSGSGGPSDTQYF. DNA of the CDR3: TGTGCCAGCAGCTTAAGTGGTAGCGGGGGGCCTTCAGATACGCAGTATTTT. The full variable domain, its missing parts supplied by reference TRBV7-3 and TRBJ2-3, is GAGVSQTPSNKVTEKGKYVELRCDPISGHTALYWYRQSLGQGPEFLIYFQGTGAADDSGLPNDRFFAVRPEGSVSTLKIQRTERGDSAVYLCASSLSGSGGPSDTQYFGPGTRLTVL.

The CDR3: CSAREAGGIDEQYF. CDR3 in DNA: TGCAGTGCTAGAGAGGCAGGGGGGATCGACGAGCAGTACTTC. The chain recombines TRBV20-1 with TRBJ2-7, with a possible D match to TRBD1 (7 bases). This CDR3 comprises 14 residues. Looked up from germline, CDR1 is DFQATT and CDR2 is SNEGSKA (reference sequence). Trimming removed 0 bases at V and 5 bases at J, with 14 bases between.

This clonotype was seen many times. This chain joins TRBV7-2 and TRBJ2-7, with TRBD2 matching over 7 bases. The CDR3 has 12 residues. Germline values: CDR1 SGHTA, CDR2 FQGNSA. V shed 4 bases, J shed 6 bases, and the junction held 3 bases outside the gene matches. DNA for the CDR3: TGTGCCAGCAGCTCCCCGGGGGGCGAGCAGTACTTC. It codes for CASSSPGGEQYF.

V gene TRBV6-5 combines with J gene TRBJ2-7; 9 bases fit TRBD1. Trimming removed 5 bases from V and 3 bases from J; junction bases left unmatched: 5. The CDR3 has 14 residues. Germline V CDR1 and CDR2: MNHEY, SVGAGI. The chain's CDR3 is CASSRDRENYEQYF. The CDR3 region has the DNA TGTGCCAGCAGTCGGGACAGGGAAAACTACGAGCAGTACTTC.

As to this clonotype: A much larger clone sits a single nucleotide away, making a read error possible. J is TRBJ2-1 and V is TRBV29-1; D is perhaps TRBD2 (6 bases). CDR1 and CDR2 (germline): SQVTM, ANQGSEA. CDR3 size: 15 residues. Trimming took off 7 bases at V and 10 bases at J, with 26 bases between the two ends. The CDR3 region is CSAAGGPATGLEQFF. CDR3 DNA sequence: TGCAGCGCCGCAGGAGGGCCCGCGACGGGATTAGAGCAGTTCTTC.

In its sample, this clonotype was seen once. The rearrangement joins TRBV20-1 to TRBJ2-1; a possible D gene is TRBD1 (6 bases). This CDR3 spans 15 amino acids. The germline CDR1 and CDR2 sequences are DFQATT and SNEGSKA (reference sequence). With 7 bases removed from V and 2 bases from J, the gap between germline ends came to 18 bases. The CDR3 nucleotides read TGCAGTGGAGTGTTCAGGGGAATCACCTACAATGAGCAGTTCTTC. Translated, it gives CSGVFRGITYNEQFF.

The gene calls are TRBV6-5 and TRBJ2-7, with no clear D. The CDR3 has 14 amino acids. The V end was cut by 0 bases, the J end by 3 bases, with 9 bases between. Germline values: CDR1 MNHEY, CDR2 SVGAGI. The CDR3 spells CASSYSSQDYEQYF. The CDR3 nucleotides are TGTGCCAGCAGTTACTCGAGTCAGGACTACGAGCAGTACTTC.

This chain links TRBV4-1 with TRBJ1-2; D gene ambiguous. The CDR3 consists of 14 residues. Germline CDR1 MGHRA, CDR2 YSYEKL. The germline V and J ends were trimmed by 7 bases and 0 bases, with 12 bases remaining between them. Here the CDR3 reads CASKNDITNYGYTF. The DNA of the CDR3 is TGCGCCAGCAAAAACGACATAACTAACTATGGCTACACCTTC.

The table lists this clonotype with a few counts. The gene calls are TRBV6-1 and TRBJ1-2; D is uncertain. Trimming pared 2 bases from V and 4 bases from J, leaving 8 bases between. CDR1 and CDR2 (germline): MNHNS, SASEGT. The length of the CDR3 is 13 residues. The CDR3, as DNA: TGTGCCAGCAGTGAAAGGGCTAGCTATGGCTACACCTTC. Residues: CASSERASYGYTF.

The V gene is TRBV15, the J gene TRBJ1-4; unclear D gene. The CDR3 totals 15 residues. Germline CDR1 is LNHNV and CDR2 is YYDKDF (reference sequence). The ends were cut back, 1 base at V and 3 bases at J, with 9 bases in the middle. For the CDR3, the DNA is TGTGCCACCAGCAGAGCAAGGCTCTCTAATGAAAAACTGTTTTTT. This sequence encodes CATSRARLSNEKLFF.

The chain has TRBV20-1 and TRBJ1-5, with no clear D. Germline CDR1 and CDR2: DFQATT and SNEGSKA (reference sequence). The CDR3 runs to 13 residues. With 3 bases removed from V and 6 bases from J, the gap between germline ends came to 12 bases. CDR3 sequence: CSARGSGGQPQHF. The CDR3 DNA is TGCAGTGCTAGGGGAAGCGGAGGTCAGCCCCAGCATTTT.